The 2 T cell receptor beta chains in this list originate from one sample, sequenced in a study of tumor-infiltrating lymphocytes in primary liver carcinoma. DNA and RNA were both co-extracted from approximately 20-30 mg of bulk tissue that had not been sorted. The input was 450 to 500 ng total RNA; TCR beta cDNA was made from it with a constant-region primer. Three nested multiplex PCR rounds of slightly modified ARM-PCR generated TCR beta libraries. Primers for the first two PCR rounds were TRBV1-TRBV30 forward primers and a C-beta reverse primer (around 10 cycles per round). In TCRdb, the multiplex PCR reads were re-called with MiXCR into one record per CDR3 protein. The data hold around 100,000 distinct CDR3 sequences, with over 55% observed a single time. The sequenced sample was liver tumor tissue from sampling region 5. Subset in this sample: tumor region T5, tumor centre. Receptors originate from a woman aged 55-69 years with primary liver carcinoma and hepatitis B virus infection.

Turning to this clonotype: Germline is not matched at one junction end, which may reflect a read error. The chain has TRBV5-1 and TRBJ1-2; D gene ambiguous. The germline gives CDR1 SGHRS, CDR2 YFSETQ. This CDR3 contains 14 residues. This CDR3 is CANSFNGPPYGYTF. For the CDR3, the DNA is TGCGCCAACAGCTTCAACGGACCCCCCTATGGCTACACCTTC.

A word on this clonotype: A single base separates this from a much larger clone, so it may be a read error. The chain carries TRBV5-1 and TRBJ1-4; maybe TRBD1 (5 bases). Germline loops: CDR1 SGHRS, CDR2 YFSETQ. The CDR3 contains 17 residues. Trimming removed 0 bases from V and 7 bases from J, with 19 bases in between. The CDR3 sequence is CASSLGVTGGESEKLFF. The CDR3 region has the DNA TGCGCCAGCAGCTTGGGGGTCACCGGAGGGGAGAGTGAAAAACTGTTTTTT.